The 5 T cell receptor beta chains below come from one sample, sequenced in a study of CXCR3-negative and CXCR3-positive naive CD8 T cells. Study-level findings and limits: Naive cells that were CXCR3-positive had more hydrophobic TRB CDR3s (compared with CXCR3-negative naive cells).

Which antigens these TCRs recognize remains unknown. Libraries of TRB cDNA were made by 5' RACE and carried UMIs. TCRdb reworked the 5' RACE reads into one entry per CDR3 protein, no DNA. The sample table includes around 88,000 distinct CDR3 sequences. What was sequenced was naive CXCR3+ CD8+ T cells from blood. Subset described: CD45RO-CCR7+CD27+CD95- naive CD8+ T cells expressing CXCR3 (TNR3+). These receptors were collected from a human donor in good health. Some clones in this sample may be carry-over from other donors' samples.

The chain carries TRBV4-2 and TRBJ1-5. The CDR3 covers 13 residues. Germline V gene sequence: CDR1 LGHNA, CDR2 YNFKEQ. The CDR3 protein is CASSQDSNQPQHF.

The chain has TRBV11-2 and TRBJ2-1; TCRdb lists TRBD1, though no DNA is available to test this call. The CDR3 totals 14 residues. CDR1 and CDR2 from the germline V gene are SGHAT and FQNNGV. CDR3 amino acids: CASSLGGARNEQFF.

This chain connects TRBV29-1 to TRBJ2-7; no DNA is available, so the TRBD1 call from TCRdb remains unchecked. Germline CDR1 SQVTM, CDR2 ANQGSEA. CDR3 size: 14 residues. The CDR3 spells CSVEGQVSPYEQYF.

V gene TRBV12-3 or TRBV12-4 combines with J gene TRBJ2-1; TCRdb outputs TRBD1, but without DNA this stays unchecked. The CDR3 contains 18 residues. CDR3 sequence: CASSFAIAGVSSYNEQFF.

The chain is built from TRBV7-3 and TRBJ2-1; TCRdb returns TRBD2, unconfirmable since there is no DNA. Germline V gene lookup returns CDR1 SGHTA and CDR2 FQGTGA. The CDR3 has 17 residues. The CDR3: CASSSVLLAGIHNEQFF. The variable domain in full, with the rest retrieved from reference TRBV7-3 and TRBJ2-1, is GAGVSQTPSNKVTEKGKYVELRCDPISGHTALYWYRQSLGQGPEFLIYFQGTGAADDSGLPNDRFFAVRPEGSVSTLKIQRTERGDSAVYLCASSSVLLAGIHNEQFFGPGTRLTVL.